One and the same sample provided the 9 T cell receptor beta chains below, sequenced in a study of shared clonotypes between healthy human individuals (TCRdb year 2020). Library preparation was by the immunoSEQ multiplex PCR assay. Drawn from immuneACCESS, this table holds only the in-frame rearrangements with V and J called that TCRdb kept. Clones are partly lost; checked studies trace under half to an unresolved V gene and leave the rest unexplained. In this sample the table shows approximately 100,000 clones, 68% of which occur a single time. The ten largest make up 24% of the sample. Sequenced input: memory CD8+ T cells sorted from blood. The intended sense of this specimen's cell subset or site label: CD45RO+ cells pooled with CCR7-negative TemRA cells. The receptors derive from a woman in her 30s in good health.

This clone appeared a single time. The chain uses TRBV5-8 and TRBJ1-4, with 7 bases fitting TRBD1. V lost 2 bases and J lost 5; bases outside the gene matches: 9. The CDR3 totals 16 residues. Germline V gene lookup returns CDR1 SGHTS and CDR2 YDEGEE. The CDR3 nucleotides are TGTGCCAGCAGCTTCAATCCGACAGGGCTAAATGAAAAACTGTTTTTT. Residues: CASSFNPTGLNEKLFF.

In its sample, this clone was seen a few times. The J gene is TRBJ2-5, the V gene TRBV7-9; 7 bases agree with TRBD1. The CDR3 is 16 residues long. V lost 4 bases to trimming and J lost 2 bases; unmatched junction nucleotides: 10. Germline V lookup: CDR1 SEHNR, CDR2 FQNEAQ (reference sequence). The CDR3: CASSSGAHRGQETQYF. The DNA for the CDR3 is TGTGCCAGCAGCTCAGGCGCCCACAGGGGTCAAGAGACCCAGTACTTC.

The CDR3 loop reads CASSEGHEREEQFF. CDR3 in DNA: TGTGCCAGCAGTGAGGGGCACGAGCGGGAAGAGCAGTTCTTC. The chain employs TRBV27 and TRBJ2-1; 7 nucleotides line up with TRBD2. CDR1 MNHEY and CDR2 SMNVEV come from the germline V gene (reference sequence). The CDR3 loop spans 14 amino acids. Trimming removed 5 bases from V and 10 bases from J; junction bases left unmatched: 11.

V and J are TRBV10-2 and TRBJ2-3; weak D call: TRBD1 (5 bases). The CDR3 length is 12 residues. V was trimmed by 6 bases and J by 8 bases, leaving 12 bases between them. Germline CDR1 reads WSHSY; CDR2 reads SAAADI. The CDR3 sequence is CASRGDRATQYF. The CDR3 nucleotides are TGCGCCAGCAGAGGGGATAGGGCTACGCAGTATTTT.

The V and J genes are TRBV11-2 and TRBJ2-1, with 7 nucleotides matching TRBD2. There are 14 residues in the CDR3. Germline trimming cut 1 base from V and 9 bases from J; bases unmatched to any gene: 6. CDR1 and CDR2 (germline): SGHAT, FQNNGV. The CDR3: CASSLAGGMGEQFF. For the CDR3, the DNA is TGTGCCAGCAGCTTAGCGGGAGGTATGGGTGAGCAGTTCTTC.

The rearrangement uses TRBV18 and TRBJ2-2, with 8 bases lining up with TRBD2. The CDR3 covers 17 residues. Germline V gene sequence: CDR1 KGHSH, CDR2 LQKENI. The V and J ends lost 2 bases and 2 bases, in that order; junction bases with no gene match: 7. The CDR3 DNA follows: TGTGCCAGCTCACCAACGATTAGCGGGACTAACACCGGGGAGCTGTTTTTT. Translation: CASSPTISGTNTGELFF.

This clone occurred a few times. This chain links TRBV2 with TRBJ1-4; D gene ambiguous. The V gene lost 6 bases and the J gene lost 6 bases, with 11 bases spanning the gap. The CDR3 has 13 residues. Germline CDR1 is SNHLY and CDR2 is FYNNEI. The CDR3 sequence: CASRLTYDEKLFF. CDR3 sequence (DNA): TGTGCCAGCAGATTAACTTACGATGAAAAACTGTTTTTT.

This chain connects TRBV2 to TRBJ2-5; D uncertain. Germline V gives CDR1 SNHLY, CDR2 FYNNEI. V shed 7 bases and J shed 1 base, with 7 bases lying between them. The CDR3 runs to 12 residues. Here the CDR3 DNA reads TGTGCCAGCATTCCCGGCCAAGAGACCCAGTACTTC. Translation gives CASIPGQETQYF.

A single count supports this clone. The V and J genes are TRBV19 and TRBJ1-2; D is undetermined. The germline gives CDR1 LNHDA, CDR2 SQIVND (reference sequence). V shed 6 bases and J shed 3 bases, with 11 bases lying between them. The CDR3 has 13 amino acids. CDR3 protein: CASSLSGDYGYTF. As DNA, the CDR3 is TGTGCCAGTAGCCTCAGCGGGGACTATGGCTACACCTTC.